The source of this TCR beta chain is a study of blood T cell repertoires in COVID-19. The overall study: Spain, Italy and the United States supplied samples that represented acute and convalescent COVID-19. PBMCs, B-cell-depleted T cells, or T cells were the source of the cDNA or gDNA that made up the material.

Seattle-derived patients entered the study during active infection and were followed longitudinally. The CDR3 spans 15 residues. CDR1 is SGHTA and CDR2 is FQGTGA in the germline V gene. V lost 2 bases and J 4 bases, leaving 14 bases between the germline ends. Original handling: Amplification of reference gene primers was used by the study to estimate nucleated cell counts. The repertoire was sequenced with immunoSEQ multiplex PCR; TCRdb's copy has only in-frame clones and lacks some. V and J calls and clone size are those listed in that table; D and trimming were worked out from the DNA. The table records some 140,000 clones, around 85% of them present only once.

This receptor was taken from a man in his sixties with COVID-19, enrolled during active disease. The V call is TRBV7-3, the J call TRBJ1-1; TRBD1 is a possible D gene (5 bases). Sequencing was done on a sample of peripheral blood. This chain's CDR3 is CASSLSAGKSTEAFF. CDR3 coding DNA: TGTGCCAGCAGCTTATCGGCAGGGAAGAGCACTGAAGCTTTCTTT.